This note documents a single TCR beta chain sequence. Its antigen remains unknown. Clones were sequenced by immunoSEQ multiplex PCR, and TCRdb holds only the in-frame ones, with some missing. Of tens of thousands of clones in the sample, roughly 78% were seen once. The source of the sample is a study of vaccination effects on CD4 cells after COVID-19. About the research overall: Either the mRNA-1273 or the BNT162b2 vaccine was given to participants as two doses. General study findings and limits: At late timepoints after vaccination, vaccine- and infection-induced clones shrank markedly.

The CDR3 has 15 residues. V was shortened by 4 bases and J by 6 bases, with 17 bases between the two germline ends. Germline V lookup: CDR1 LGHDT, CDR2 YNNKEL (reference sequence). ViraFEST assay sequencing came after antigen-specific CD4+ T cells were expanded with viral peptide pools. At the end of 10 days of culture, CD4+ T cells were isolated. None of the vaccinated had previously contracted SARS-CoV-2, and their nucleocapsid antibodies tested negative. Half-medium replacement with IL-2 medium occurred on days 3 and 7. This clonotype was obtained from a human donor who received a COVID-19 vaccine. The sequences come from CD4+ T cells from PBMCs cultured with HCoV-OC43 spike peptides, collected before COVID-19 vaccination. Subset described: HCoV-OC43 spike overlapping peptide pool stimulation. The V call is TRBV3-1 (or the pseudogene TRBV3-2), the J call TRBJ2-3; the D gene is possibly TRBD1 (6 bases). The CDR3 here is CASSPQGPIRDTQYF. The CDR3 nucleotides read TGTGCCAGCAGCCCACAGGGCCCCATCAGGGATACGCAGTATTTT.